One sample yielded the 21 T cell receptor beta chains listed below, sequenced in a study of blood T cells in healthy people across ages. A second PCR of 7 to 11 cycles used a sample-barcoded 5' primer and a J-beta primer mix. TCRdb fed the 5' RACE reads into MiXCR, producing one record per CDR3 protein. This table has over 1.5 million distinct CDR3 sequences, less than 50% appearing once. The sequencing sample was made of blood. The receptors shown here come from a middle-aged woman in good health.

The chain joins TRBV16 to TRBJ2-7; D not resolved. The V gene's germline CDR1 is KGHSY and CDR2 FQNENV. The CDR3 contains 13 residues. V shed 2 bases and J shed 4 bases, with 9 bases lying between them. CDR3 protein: CASSQRLIYEQYF. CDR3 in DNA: TGTGCCAGCAGCCAACGGCTTATATACGAGCAGTACTTC.

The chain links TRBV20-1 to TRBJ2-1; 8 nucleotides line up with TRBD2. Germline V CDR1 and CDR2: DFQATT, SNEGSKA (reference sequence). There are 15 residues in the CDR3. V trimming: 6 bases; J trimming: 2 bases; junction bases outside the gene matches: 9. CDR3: CSASLSGGPYNEQFF. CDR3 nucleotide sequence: TGCAGTGCCTCATTATCGGGGGGGCCCTACAATGAGCAGTTCTTC.

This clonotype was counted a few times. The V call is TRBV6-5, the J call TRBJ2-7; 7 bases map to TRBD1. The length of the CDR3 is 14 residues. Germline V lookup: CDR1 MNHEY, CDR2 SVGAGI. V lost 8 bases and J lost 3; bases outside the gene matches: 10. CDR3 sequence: CASGSRDSLYEQYF. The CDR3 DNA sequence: TGTGCCAGCGGGAGTCGGGACAGCCTCTACGAGCAGTACTTC.

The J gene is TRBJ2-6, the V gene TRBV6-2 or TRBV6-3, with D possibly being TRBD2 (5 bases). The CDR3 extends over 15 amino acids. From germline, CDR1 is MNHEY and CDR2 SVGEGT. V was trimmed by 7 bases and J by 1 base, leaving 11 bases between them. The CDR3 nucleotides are TGTGCCAGCAAGACGGGCGGGTCTGGGGCCAACGTCCTGACTTTC. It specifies CASKTGGSGANVLTF.

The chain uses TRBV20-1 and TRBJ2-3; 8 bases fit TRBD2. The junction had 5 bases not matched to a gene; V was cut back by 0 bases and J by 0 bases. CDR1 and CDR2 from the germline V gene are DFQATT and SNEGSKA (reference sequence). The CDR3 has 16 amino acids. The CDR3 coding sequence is TGCAGTGCTAGAGATCCCACTAGCGGCAGCACAGATACGCAGTATTTT. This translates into CSARDPTSGSTDTQYF.

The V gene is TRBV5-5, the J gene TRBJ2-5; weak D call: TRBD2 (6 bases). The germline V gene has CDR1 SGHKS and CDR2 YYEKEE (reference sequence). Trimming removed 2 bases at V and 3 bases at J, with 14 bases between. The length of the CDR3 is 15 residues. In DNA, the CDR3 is TGTGCCAGCAGCTTCTCGGGACTGCAAAAAGAGACCCAGTACTTC. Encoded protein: CASSFSGLQKETQYF.

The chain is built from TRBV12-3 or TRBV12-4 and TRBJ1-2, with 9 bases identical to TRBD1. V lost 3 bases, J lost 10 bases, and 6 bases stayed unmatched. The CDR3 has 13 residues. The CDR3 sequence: CASSFGTGQDYTF. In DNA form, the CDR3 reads TGTGCCAGCAGTTTCGGGACAGGGCAGGACTACACCTTC.

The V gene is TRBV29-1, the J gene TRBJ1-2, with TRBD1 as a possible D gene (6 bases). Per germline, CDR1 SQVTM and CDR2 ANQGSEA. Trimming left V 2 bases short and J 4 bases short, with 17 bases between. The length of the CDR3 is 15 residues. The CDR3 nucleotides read TGCAGCGTTGAATCTCCCTTACAGGGTGTCTATGGCTACACCTTC. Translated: CSVESPLQGVYGYTF.

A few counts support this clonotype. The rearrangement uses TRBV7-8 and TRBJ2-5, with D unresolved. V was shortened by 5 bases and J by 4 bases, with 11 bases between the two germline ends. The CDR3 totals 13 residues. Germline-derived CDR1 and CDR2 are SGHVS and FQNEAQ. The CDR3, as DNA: TGTGCCAGCAGCCCGCACCCACTAGAGACCCAGTACTTC. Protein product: CASSPHPLETQYF.

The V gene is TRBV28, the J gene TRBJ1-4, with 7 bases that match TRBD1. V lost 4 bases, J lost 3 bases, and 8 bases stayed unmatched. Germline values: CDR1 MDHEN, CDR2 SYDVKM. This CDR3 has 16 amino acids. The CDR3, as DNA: TGTGCCAGCAGTTCCGACAGGGAGGGAGCTAATGAAAAACTGTTTTTT. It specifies CASSSDREGANEKLFF.

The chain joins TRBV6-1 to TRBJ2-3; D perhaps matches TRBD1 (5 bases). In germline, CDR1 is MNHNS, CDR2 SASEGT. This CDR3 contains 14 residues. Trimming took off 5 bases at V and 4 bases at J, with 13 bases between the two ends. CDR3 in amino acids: CASSRTPRADTQYF. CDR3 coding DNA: TGTGCCAGCAGTCGGACACCCCGGGCAGATACGCAGTATTTT.

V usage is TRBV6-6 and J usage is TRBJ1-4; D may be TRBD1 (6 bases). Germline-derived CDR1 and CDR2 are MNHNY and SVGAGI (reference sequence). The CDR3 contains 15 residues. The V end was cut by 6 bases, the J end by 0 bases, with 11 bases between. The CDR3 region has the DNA TGTGCCAGCAGGGGGGCCGGAGCAACTAATGAAAAACTGTTTTTT. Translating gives CASRGAGATNEKLFF.

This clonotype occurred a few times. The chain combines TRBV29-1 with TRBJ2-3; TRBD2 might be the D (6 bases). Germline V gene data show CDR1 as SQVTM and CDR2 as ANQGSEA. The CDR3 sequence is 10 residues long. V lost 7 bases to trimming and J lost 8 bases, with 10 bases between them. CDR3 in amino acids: CSAEEGTQYF. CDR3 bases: TGCAGCGCTGAGGAGGGTACGCAGTATTTT.

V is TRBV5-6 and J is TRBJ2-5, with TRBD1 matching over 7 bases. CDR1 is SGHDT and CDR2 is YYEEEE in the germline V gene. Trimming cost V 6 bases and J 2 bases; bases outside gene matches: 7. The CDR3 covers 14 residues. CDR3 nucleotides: TGTGCCAGCATCAGACAGGGTAGACAAGAGACCCAGTACTTC. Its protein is CASIRQGRQETQYF.

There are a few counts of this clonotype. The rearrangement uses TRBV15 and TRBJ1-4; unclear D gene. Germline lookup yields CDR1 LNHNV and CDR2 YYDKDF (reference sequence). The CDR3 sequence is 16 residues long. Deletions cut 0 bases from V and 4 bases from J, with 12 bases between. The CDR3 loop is CATSRDRPGSNEKLFF. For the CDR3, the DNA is TGTGCCACCAGCAGAGATCGTCCCGGCAGTAATGAAAAACTGTTTTTT.

CDR3 sequence (DNA): TGTGCCAGCAGTTACGGGGGTAAAGAGACCCAGTACTTC. Encoded protein: CASSYGGKETQYF. The genes are TRBV6-5 and TRBJ2-5; either TRBD1 or TRBD2 may fit D (5 bases each). Germline loops: CDR1 MNHEY, CDR2 SVGAGI. Between the trimmed V and J ends, which lost 2 bases and 3 bases, there was a span of 7 bases. The CDR3 is 13 residues long.

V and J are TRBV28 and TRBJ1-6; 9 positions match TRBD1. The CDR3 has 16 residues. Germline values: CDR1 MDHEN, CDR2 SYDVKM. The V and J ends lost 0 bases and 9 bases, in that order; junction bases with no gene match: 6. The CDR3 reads CASSLWMGQGSSPLHF. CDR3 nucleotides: TGTGCCAGCAGTTTATGGATGGGACAGGGAAGTTCACCCCTCCACTTT.

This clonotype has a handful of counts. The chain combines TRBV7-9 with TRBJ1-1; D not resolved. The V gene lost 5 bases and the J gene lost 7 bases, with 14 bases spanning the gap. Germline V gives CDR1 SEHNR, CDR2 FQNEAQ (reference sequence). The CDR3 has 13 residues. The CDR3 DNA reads TGTGCCAGCAGCGGAGAGGTTATGGGTGAAGCTTTCTTT. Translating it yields CASSGEVMGEAFF.

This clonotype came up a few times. The CDR3 protein is CASSVQPGLAANEQFF. CDR3 nucleotide sequence: TGTGCCAGCAGCGTACAACCGGGACTAGCGGCCAATGAGCAGTTCTTC. The chain recombines TRBV9 with TRBJ2-1; TRBD2 aligns across 11 bases. V was pared by 1 base and J by 6 bases, with 6 bases of the junction left unmatched. The CDR3 contains 16 residues. The V gene's germline CDR1 is SGDLS and CDR2 YYNGEE.

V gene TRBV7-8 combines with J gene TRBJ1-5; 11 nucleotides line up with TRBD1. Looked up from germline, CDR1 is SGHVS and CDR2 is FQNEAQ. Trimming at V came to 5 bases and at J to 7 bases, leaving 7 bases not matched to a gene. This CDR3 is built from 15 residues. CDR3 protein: CASSEYRTGGQPQHF. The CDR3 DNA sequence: TGTGCCAGCAGCGAATACAGGACAGGGGGCCAGCCCCAGCATTTT.

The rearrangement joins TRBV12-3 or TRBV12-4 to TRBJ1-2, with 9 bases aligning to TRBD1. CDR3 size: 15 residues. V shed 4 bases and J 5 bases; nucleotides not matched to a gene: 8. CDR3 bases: TGTGCCAGCAGTTACCCGGACAGGGGACGGTATGGCTACACCTTC. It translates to CASSYPDRGRYGYTF.